This T cell receptor (beta chain) comes out of a study of blood T cell repertoires in COVID-19. Study overall: T cells, B-cell-depleted T cells, or PBMCs supplied cDNA or gDNA.

In the authors' workflow: Amplification of reference gene primers provided the estimated nucleated cell counts. The table came from immunoSEQ multiplex PCR; TCRdb's copy has only in-frame clones and leaves some out. D and trimming were read from the DNA, whereas the V and J calls and clone size are those reported in that table. The data hold 230,000 or so clones, with around 82% observed a single time. The sample was peripheral blood. This TCR came from a man aged 50-60 years with active or convalescent COVID-19.

The CDR3 nucleotides are TGCGCCAGCAGCCAAGCCGACCTAGCGGGGGCCCAGACCTACGAGCAGTACTTC. As protein: CASSQADLAGAQTYEQYF. The chain joins TRBV4-1 to TRBJ2-7; TRBD2 aligns across 10 bases. CDR3 size: 18 residues. In germline, CDR1 is MGHRA, CDR2 YSYEKL. The ends lost 1 base at V and 2 bases at J; junction bases unmatched: 11.